This T cell receptor (beta chain) was sequenced for a study of graft-versus-host responses after intestinal transplantation. TCRdb's copy holds only in-frame clones and misses some; the assay was immunoSEQ multiplex PCR. This sample has 75,000 to 100,000 clones, with 75% to 95% found just once. This clone was counted only a few times. Its antigen remains unidentified. Germline V gene data show CDR1 as LNHDA and CDR2 as SQIVND (reference sequence). With 6 bases clipped from V and 0 bases from J, the junction kept 7 bases outside the gene matches. The length of the CDR3 is 15 residues. Study-wide findings and caveats: Those patients showing graft-donor T cell macrochimerism displayed high graft-versus-host to host-versus-graft clonal ratios in allografts. Circulating GvH clones peaking coincided with falling HvG clones soon after transplant.

V is TRBV19 and J is TRBJ1-1; 7 positions agree with TRBD1. The sequence was collected from a human donor who was the organ donor for an intestinal transplant. The sample was unstimulated CD4+ T cells sorted from spleen or lymph node cells, taken before transplant. The CDR3: CASRDGDSMNTEAFF. The CDR3 DNA reads TGTGCCAGTAGGGACGGGGACAGTATGAACACTGAAGCTTTCTTT.